This passage covers 28 T cell receptor beta chains from one sample sequenced in a study of shared clonotypes between healthy human individuals. Naive CD8 isolation took CD45RO-negative cells positively selected for CCR7 and excluded terminally differentiated effector memory CD45RA+ cells. This table comes from immunoSEQ multiplex PCR, and its TCRdb copy is limited to in-frame clones, with some not included. The sample shows around 2,000,000 clones, roughly 94% of them seen only once. Input material: naive CD8+ T cells sorted from blood. All receptors derive from a man younger than 35 in good health.

In regard to this clone: Other nucleotide sequences from this sample produce the same CDR3. This chain connects TRBV18 to TRBJ1-5; D is uncertain. The CDR3 sequence is 14 residues long. Germline V gene sequence: CDR1 KGHSH, CDR2 LQKENI. Trimming took 2 bases from V and 0 from J, leaving 5 bases between them. The CDR3, as DNA: TGTGCCAGCTCACCAGCCGATAGCAATCAGCCCCAGCATTTT. Protein: CASSPADSNQPQHF.

This clone was counted only a few times. V is TRBV6-1 and J is TRBJ1-5; D is perhaps TRBD1 (5 bases). The CDR3 consists of 13 residues. V lost 0 bases and J 6 bases, leaving 6 bases between the germline ends. Germline V lookup: CDR1 MNHNS, CDR2 SASEGT. For the CDR3, the DNA is TGTGCCAGCAGTGAAGCAGGGGCTCAGCCCCAGCATTTT. Protein product: CASSEAGAQPQHF.

V gene TRBV7-2 combines with J gene TRBJ2-2, with 7 bases lining up with TRBD1. Germline assignment: CDR1 SGHTA and CDR2 FQGNSA. Trimming removed 4 bases from V and 9 bases from J; junction bases left unmatched: 8. This CDR3 spans 14 amino acids. The CDR3 sequence is CASSSTGSFWELFF. DNA of the CDR3: TGTGCCAGCAGCTCGACAGGGTCATTTTGGGAGCTGTTTTTT.

The V and J genes are TRBV2 and TRBJ2-1; D ambiguous. The CDR3 consists of 13 residues. Germline V gene lookup returns CDR1 SNHLY and CDR2 FYNNEI. V gave up 8 bases and J gave up 0 bases, with 8 bases separating them. The CDR3 region is CASEQSSYNEQFF. The CDR3 DNA follows: TGTGCCAGCGAACAGAGCTCCTACAATGAGCAGTTCTTC.

This rearrangement joins TRBV13 to TRBJ2-7; the match to TRBD1 covers 7 bases. The CDR3 sequence is 14 residues long. Looked up from germline, CDR1 is PRHDT and CDR2 is FYEKMQ (reference sequence). With 5 bases clipped from V and 3 bases from J, the junction kept 7 bases outside the gene matches. The CDR3 region is CASSQVTGHYEQYF. The CDR3 DNA is TGTGCCAGCAGCCAAGTGACAGGGCACTACGAGCAGTACTTC.

The chain carries TRBV13 and TRBJ1-5; D unresolved. This CDR3 comprises 16 residues. The V and J ends lost 0 bases and 1 base respectively, with 10 bases between them. The V gene's germline CDR1 is PRHDT and CDR2 FYEKMQ (reference sequence). The CDR3 protein is CASSLGPETSNQPQHF. The CDR3 DNA follows: TGTGCCAGCAGCTTAGGCCCAGAAACCAGCAATCAGCCCCAGCATTTT.

The CDR3 loop is CASSLNYEQFF. The CDR3 nucleotides are TGTGCCAGCAGCTTAAATTATGAGCAGTTCTTC. The chain couples TRBV13 to TRBJ2-1; D unresolved. V gave up 2 bases and J gave up 8 bases, with 4 bases separating them. Germline V gives CDR1 PRHDT, CDR2 FYEKMQ (reference sequence). This CDR3 is built from 11 residues.

Comment on this clone: The same CDR3 is also encoded by other DNA sequences in this sample. The gene calls are TRBV5-4 and TRBJ1-5; D is unclear. The CDR3 has 13 amino acids. Germline loops: CDR1 SGHNT, CDR2 YYREEE (reference sequence). V lost 0 bases, J lost 7 bases, and 8 bases lay in between. The CDR3 loop is CASSLGGGQPQHF. Here the CDR3 DNA reads TGTGCCAGCAGCTTGGGAGGCGGCCAGCCCCAGCATTTT. Filled out from reference TRBV5-4 and TRBJ1-5, the complete variable domain reads ETGVTQSPTHLIKTRGQQVTLRCSSQSGHNTVSWYQQALGQGPQFIFQYYREEENGRGNFPPRFSGLQFPNYSSELNVNALELDDSALYLCASSLGGGQPQHFGDGTRLSIL.

This clone was seen just once. V gene TRBV28 combines with J gene TRBJ2-3, with 9 bases identical to TRBD2. The V and J ends lost 7 bases and 2 bases, in that order; junction bases with no gene match: 13. The CDR3 runs to 17 residues. Germline V CDR1 and CDR2: MDHEN, SYDVKM. The CDR3 DNA sequence: TGTGCCAGCACCCCCAACCATAGCGGGGGCCTCACAGATACGCAGTATTTT. This gives the protein CASTPNHSGGLTDTQYF.

The genes are TRBV29-1 and TRBJ2-7; TRBD1 agrees at 9 bases. Germline CDR1 is SQVTM and CDR2 is ANQGSEA. The CDR3 extends over 13 amino acids. After removal of 1 base from V and 2 bases from J, the junction contained 0 bases not matched to a gene. The CDR3 reads CSVEGDRAYEQYF. The CDR3 DNA reads TGCAGCGTTGAAGGGGACAGGGCCTACGAGCAGTACTTC.

This rearrangement joins TRBV13 to TRBJ2-1; TRBD1 might be the D (6 bases). The CDR3 length is 14 residues. With 5 bases removed from V and 7 bases from J, the gap between germline ends came to 15 bases. Germline-derived CDR1 and CDR2 are PRHDT and FYEKMQ (reference sequence). CDR3 coding DNA: TGTGCCAGCAGCCCAGGACAGCCCGGTAATGAGCAGTTCTTC. As protein: CASSPGQPGNEQFF.

This chain links TRBV19 with TRBJ1-1; possibly TRBD1 for D (6 bases). Germline assignment: CDR1 LNHDA and CDR2 SQIVND (reference sequence). V was shortened by 2 bases and J by 5 bases, with 12 bases between the two germline ends. This CDR3 contains 14 residues. This CDR3 is CASSIIGGVTEAFF. In DNA form, the CDR3 reads TGTGCCAGTAGTATAATAGGGGGGGTGACTGAAGCTTTCTTT.

This chain links TRBV6-1 with TRBJ2-1; 7 bases map to TRBD2. This CDR3 comprises 14 residues. Germline trimming cut 5 bases from V and 4 bases from J; bases unmatched to any gene: 5. Germline CDR1 reads MNHNS; CDR2 reads SASEGT. The CDR3 sequence is CASSPSGIYNEQFF. The CDR3 DNA reads TGTGCCAGCAGTCCTAGCGGTATATACAATGAGCAGTTCTTC.

This chain joins TRBV7-2 and TRBJ2-2; D not certain. V lost 2 bases, J lost 1 base, and 14 bases lay in between. The CDR3 loop spans 17 amino acids. CDR1 is SGHTA, CDR2 FQGNSA, per germline. As DNA, the CDR3 is TGTGCCAGCAGCTTACCCCCCGAGAGCGAGAACACCGGGGAGCTGTTTTTT. This gives the protein CASSLPPESENTGELFF.

This clone was counted between two and nine times. This chain links TRBV18 with TRBJ2-1; 9 nucleotides line up with TRBD2. V trimming: 3 bases; J trimming: 0 bases; junction bases outside the gene matches: 9. The germline CDR1 and CDR2 sequences are KGHSH and LQKENI. This CDR3 is 18 amino acids long. The CDR3 DNA sequence: TGTGCCAGCTCACCGCGGGCTAGCGGGGCTAACTCCTACAATGAGCAGTTCTTC. It yields the protein CASSPRASGANSYNEQFF.

This clone was detected once. Other DNA sequences in the same sample also yield this CDR3. J is TRBJ2-7 and V is TRBV27, with a tentative D call TRBD1 (6 bases). The germline V gene encodes CDR1 MNHEY and CDR2 SMNVEV (reference sequence). The ends were cut back, 3 bases at V and 3 bases at J, with 9 bases in the middle. The CDR3 spans 13 residues. The DNA for the CDR3 is TGTGCCAGCAGTTTTCGAGGGGGCTACGAGCAGTACTTC. As protein: CASSFRGGYEQYF.

The genes are TRBV10-1 and TRBJ2-1; the D gene is possibly TRBD1 (6 bases). The V gene's germline CDR1 is WNHNN and CDR2 SYGVQD (reference sequence). The CDR3 is made up of 16 amino acids. Between the trimmed V and J ends, which lost 3 bases and 4 bases, there was a span of 16 bases. CDR3 sequence: CASSDIPGVLYNEQFF. DNA of the CDR3: TGCGCCAGCAGTGATATTCCAGGGGTTTTGTACAATGAGCAGTTCTTC.

The chain couples TRBV6-5 to TRBJ1-4; D is perhaps TRBD1 (5 bases). The V and J ends lost 8 bases and 5 bases respectively, with 9 bases between them. CDR1 MNHEY and CDR2 SVGAGI come from the germline V gene. The CDR3 sequence is 12 residues long. The CDR3 DNA sequence: TGTGCCAGCGGGGGGATAAATGAAAAACTGTTTTTT. Encoded protein: CASGGINEKLFF.

The chain carries TRBV15 and TRBJ2-7; TRBD1 might be the D (5 bases). The germline V and J ends were trimmed by 1 base and 2 bases, with 9 bases remaining between them. The CDR3 covers 14 residues. Germline values: CDR1 LNHNV, CDR2 YYDKDF (reference sequence). The CDR3 spells CATSRATGTYEQYF. The CDR3 region has the DNA TGTGCCACCAGCAGAGCCACAGGAACCTACGAGCAGTACTTC.

This chain uses TRBV11-1 with TRBJ2-7; TRBD1 aligns across 8 bases. CDR1 is SGHAT and CDR2 is FQDESV in the germline V gene (reference sequence). J was trimmed by 2 bases and V by 5 bases; bases with no gene match: 11. The CDR3 runs 16 residues. CDR3 sequence (DNA): TGTGCCAGCAGCCCCCTCCTGGGACAGGCTGCCTACGAGCAGTACTTC. Protein sequence: CASSPLLGQAAYEQYF.

As regards this clone: The same CDR3 also results from other DNA sequences found in this sample. V is TRBV27 and J is TRBJ1-5; D unresolved. V lost 5 bases and J 0 bases, leaving 5 bases between the germline ends. Germline loops: CDR1 MNHEY, CDR2 SMNVEV (reference sequence). The CDR3 consists of 13 residues. CDR3: CASSGYSNQPQHF. The DNA for the CDR3 is TGTGCCAGCAGTGGATATAGCAATCAGCCCCAGCATTTT.

The V gene is TRBV27, the J gene TRBJ2-3; TRBD2 aligns across 7 bases. The CDR3 has 12 residues. Per germline, CDR1 MNHEY and CDR2 SMNVEV (reference sequence). After removal of 5 bases from V and 14 bases from J, the junction contained 10 bases not matched to a gene. DNA of the CDR3: TGTGCCAGCAGTCTTCGGGAGGAAGGGTTGTATTTT. Translating it yields CASSLREEGLYF.

The chain recombines TRBV2 with TRBJ1-2; 9 bases fit TRBD1. The CDR3 extends over 13 amino acids. With 6 bases clipped from V and 4 bases from J, the junction kept 3 bases outside the gene matches. Germline CDR1 reads SNHLY; CDR2 reads FYNNEI. DNA for the CDR3: TGTGCCAGCAGACCGGGACAGGGCTATGGCTACACCTTC. It encodes CASRPGQGYGYTF.

This clone has a single count. V usage is TRBV6-6 and J usage is TRBJ2-5; D is unresolved. The V end lost 1 base, the J end lost 4 bases, and 16 bases lay between the germline ends. Germline CDR1 and CDR2: MNHNY and SVGAGI (reference sequence). This CDR3 contains 16 residues. Here the CDR3 DNA reads TGTGCCAGCAGTTACTGGGCAGAAGGGTGGGGAGAGACCCAGTACTTC. Amino acid sequence: CASSYWAEGWGETQYF.

V usage is TRBV12-2 and J usage is TRBJ1-1; the table gives TRBD1 as D, unverified against the DNA. TRBV12-2 is a listed pseudogene. The CDR3 sequence is 18 residues long. CDR3 protein: CASRSYWEQGARNTEAFF. CDR3 bases: TGTGCAAGTCGCTCCTATTGGGAACAGGGGGCAAGGAACACTGAAGCTTTCTTT.

This chain uses TRBV10-3 with TRBJ2-5, with a tentative D call TRBD2 (6 bases). Germline V CDR1 and CDR2: ENHRY, SYGVKD. Trimming left V 2 bases short and J 5 bases short, with 12 bases between. CDR3 length: 14 residues. This CDR3 is CAISEDGGGETQYF. Here the CDR3 DNA reads TGTGCCATCAGTGAGGACGGGGGTGGGGAGACCCAGTACTTC.

This chain connects TRBV30 to TRBJ1-1; the D is unclear. This CDR3 contains 11 residues. V dropped 8 bases and J dropped 4 bases, with 11 bases sitting between them. The V gene's germline CDR1 is GTSNPN and CDR2 SVGIG (reference sequence). The CDR3 region is CARKDATEAFF. CDR3 in DNA: TGTGCCCGTAAGGACGCCACTGAAGCTTTCTTT.

This clone was counted a few times. Just one base apart from a much larger clone, this may be a read error. At the DNA level, this CDR3 is encoded by other sequences in the same sample as well. CDR3 nucleotide sequence: TGTGCCAGCAGTAACTACGAGCAGTACTTC. Protein sequence: CASSNYEQYF. V and J are TRBV28 and TRBJ2-7; D gene unclear. V shed 5 bases and J shed 3 bases, with 2 bases lying between them. The germline CDR1 and CDR2 sequences are MDHEN and SYDVKM. The CDR3 runs to 10 residues. The entire variable domain, with the rest obtained from reference TRBV28 and TRBJ2-7, is as follows: DVKVTQSSRYLVKRTGEKVFLECVQDMDHENMFWYRQDPGLGLRLIYFSYDVKMKEKGDIPEGYSVSREKKERFSLILESASTNQTSMYLCASSNYEQYFGPGTRLTVT.